This T cell receptor (beta chain) comes out of a study of CD8+ T cells in alopecia areata. Study-level findings and limits: Scalp and blood samples kept many expanded lesional clones throughout tofacitinib.

CDR3 size: 13 residues. Trimming took 1 base from V and 13 from J, leaving 14 bases between them. Germline CDR1 and CDR2: SGHAT and FQNNGV. Treatment of the sample: oral pan-JAK inhibitor, 5-10 mg twice daily. This clone has just a few counts. Antigen specificity is unknown. cDNA reverse transcribed from extracted RNA served as the sequencing template. Some clones are missing from TCRdb's copy, which holds only in-frame ones; the method was immunoSEQ multiplex PCR. The sample records under 350,000 clones, 55% to 75% being singletons. V gene TRBV11-2 combines with J gene TRBJ2-1, with D perhaps matching TRBD1 (6 bases). Specimen: CD4+ T cells sorted from blood, collected at week 24, from a patient treated with tofacitinib. This TCR was recovered from a human donor with alopecia areata. The CDR3 DNA is TGTGCCAGCAGCTTAGCTGGGGGCGGTAACCAGTTCTTC. This codes for CASSLAGGGNQFF.